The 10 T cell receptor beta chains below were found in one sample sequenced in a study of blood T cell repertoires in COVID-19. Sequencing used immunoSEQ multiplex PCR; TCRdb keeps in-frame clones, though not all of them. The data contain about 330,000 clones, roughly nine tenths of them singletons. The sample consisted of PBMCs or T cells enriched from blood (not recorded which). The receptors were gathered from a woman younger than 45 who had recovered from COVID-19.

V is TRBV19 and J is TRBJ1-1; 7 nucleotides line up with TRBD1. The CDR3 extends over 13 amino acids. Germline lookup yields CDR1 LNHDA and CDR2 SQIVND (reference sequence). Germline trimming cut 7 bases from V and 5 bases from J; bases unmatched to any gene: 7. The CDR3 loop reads CASNLNRGTEAFF. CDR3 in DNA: TGTGCCAGTAACTTGAACAGGGGAACTGAAGCTTTCTTT.

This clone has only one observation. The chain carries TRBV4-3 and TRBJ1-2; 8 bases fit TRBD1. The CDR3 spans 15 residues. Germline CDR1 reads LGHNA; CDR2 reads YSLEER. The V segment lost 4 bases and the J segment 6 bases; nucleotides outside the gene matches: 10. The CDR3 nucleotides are TGCGCCAGCAGCCCAAGGACAGGGATCGGTGATGGCTACACCTTC. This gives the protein CASSPRTGIGDGYTF.

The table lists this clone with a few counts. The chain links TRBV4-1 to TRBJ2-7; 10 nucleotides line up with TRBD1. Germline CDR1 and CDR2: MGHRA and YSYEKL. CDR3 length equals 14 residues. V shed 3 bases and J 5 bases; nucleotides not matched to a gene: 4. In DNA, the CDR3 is TGCGCCAGCAGCCAGGCCGGGACAGGGGACGAGCAGTACTTC. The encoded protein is CASSQAGTGDEQYF.

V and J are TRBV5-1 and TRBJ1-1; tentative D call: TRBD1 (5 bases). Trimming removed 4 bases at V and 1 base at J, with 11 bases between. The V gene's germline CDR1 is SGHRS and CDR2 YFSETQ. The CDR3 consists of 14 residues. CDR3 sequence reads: CASSKSQGNTEAFF. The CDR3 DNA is TGCGCCAGCAGCAAATCCCAGGGGAACACTGAAGCTTTCTTT.

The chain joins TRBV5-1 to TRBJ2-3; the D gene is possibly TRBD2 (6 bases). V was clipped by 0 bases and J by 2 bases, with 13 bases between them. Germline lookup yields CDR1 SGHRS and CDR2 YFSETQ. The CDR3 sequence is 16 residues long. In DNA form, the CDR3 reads TGCGCCAGCAGCTTGGGCGGGGACCAAGTCACAGATACGCAGTATTTT. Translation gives CASSLGGDQVTDTQYF.

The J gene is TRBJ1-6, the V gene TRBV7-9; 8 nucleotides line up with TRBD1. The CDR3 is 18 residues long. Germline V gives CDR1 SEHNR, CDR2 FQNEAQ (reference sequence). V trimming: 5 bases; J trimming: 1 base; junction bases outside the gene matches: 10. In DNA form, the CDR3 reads TGTGCCAGCAGCCCCCCCCCGACAGGGGAATCCTATAATTCACCCCTCCACTTT. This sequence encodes CASSPPPTGESYNSPLHF.

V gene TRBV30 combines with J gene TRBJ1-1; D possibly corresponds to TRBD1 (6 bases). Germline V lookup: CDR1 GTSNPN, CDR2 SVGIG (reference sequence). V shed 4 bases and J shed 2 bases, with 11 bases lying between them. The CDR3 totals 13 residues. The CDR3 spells CAWNRDGNTEAFF. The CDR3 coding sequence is TGTGCCTGGAACAGGGATGGAAACACTGAAGCTTTCTTT.

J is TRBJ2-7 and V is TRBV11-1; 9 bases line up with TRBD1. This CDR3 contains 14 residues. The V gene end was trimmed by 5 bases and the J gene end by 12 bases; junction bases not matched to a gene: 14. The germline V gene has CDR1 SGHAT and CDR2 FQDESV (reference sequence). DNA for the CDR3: TGTGCCAGCAGCGTTTTACAGGGGGCGCGAATTCGGTACTTC. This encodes CASSVLQGARIRYF.

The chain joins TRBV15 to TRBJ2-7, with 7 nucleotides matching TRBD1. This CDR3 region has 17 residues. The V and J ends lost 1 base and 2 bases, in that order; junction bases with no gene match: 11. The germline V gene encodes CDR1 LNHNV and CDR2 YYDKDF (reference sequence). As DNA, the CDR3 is TGTGCCACCAGCAGAGTTAGTGGGACAGCCCGACCCTACGAGCAGTACTTC. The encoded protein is CATSRVSGTARPYEQYF. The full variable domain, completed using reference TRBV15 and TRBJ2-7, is DAMVIQNPRYQVTQFGKPVTLSCSQTLNHNVMYWYQQKSSQAPKLLFHYYDKDFNNEADTPDNFQSRRPNTSFCFLDIRSPGLGDTAMYLCATSRVSGTARPYEQYFGPGTRLTVT.

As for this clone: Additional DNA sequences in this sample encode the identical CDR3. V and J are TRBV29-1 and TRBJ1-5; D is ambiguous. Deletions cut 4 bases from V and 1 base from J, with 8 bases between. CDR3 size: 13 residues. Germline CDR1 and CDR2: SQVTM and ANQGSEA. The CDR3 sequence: CSVAGGSNQPQHF. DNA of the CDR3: TGCAGCGTTGCGGGAGGGAGCAATCAGCCCCAGCATTTT.